A single sample is the source of the 18 T cell receptor beta chains below, sequenced in a study of tumour-infiltrating T cells in Burkitt lymphoma. Only in-frame clones appear in the TCRdb table, and some are missing; sequencing was by immunoSEQ multiplex PCR. There are approximately 15,000 clones in the sample; 30% occur only once, and over 5% lies in the top ten. The sequenced material came from tumor tissue. These TCRs come from a human donor with diffuse large B-cell lymphoma.

This clone was recorded a few times. The V call is TRBV5-6, the J call TRBJ2-3; 7 bases are a match to TRBD2. Trimming cost V 4 bases and J 0 bases; bases outside gene matches: 14. This CDR3 has 18 amino acids. Germline V gives CDR1 SGHDT, CDR2 YYEEEE. CDR3 DNA sequence: TGTGCCAGCAGCCCCGGGACTACCAACGACTATAGCACAGATACGCAGTATTTT. Protein sequence: CASSPGTTNDYSTDTQYF. Filled out from reference TRBV5-6 and TRBJ2-3, the complete variable domain reads DAGVTQSPTHLIKTRGQQVTLRCSPKSGHDTVSWYQQALGQGPQFIFQYYEEEERQRGNFPDRFSGHQFPNYSSELNVNALLLGDSALYLCASSPGTTNDYSTDTQYFGPGTRLTVL.

V is TRBV7-2 and J is TRBJ2-6; D is ambiguous. The V end lost 4 bases, the J end lost 3 bases, and 7 bases lay between the germline ends. The CDR3 consists of 14 residues. The germline V gene encodes CDR1 SGHTA and CDR2 FQGNSA. The CDR3 region has the DNA TGTGCCAGCAGCTCAAACGATGGGGCCAACGTCCTGACTTTC. It codes for CASSSNDGANVLTF.

For the CDR3, the DNA is TGTGCCAGCAGTTCCACCCCCTTGAAGCAGTACTTC. Amino acid sequence: CASSSTPLKQYF. The chain uses TRBV27 and TRBJ2-7, with D hard to call. Germline V gene lookup returns CDR1 MNHEY and CDR2 SMNVEV (reference sequence). The V and J ends lost 4 bases and 8 bases respectively, with 12 bases between them. The CDR3 length is 12 residues.

This clone came up a few times. The DNA of the CDR3 is TGTGCCAGCAGCAGCTGGCGGGAGTACCAAGAGACCCAGTACTTC. Protein sequence: CASSSWREYQETQYF. The chain is built from TRBV6-6 and TRBJ2-5; 7 nucleotides match TRBD2. Germline CDR1 and CDR2: MNHNY and SVGAGI (reference sequence). V shed 6 bases, J shed 0 bases, and the junction held 7 bases outside the gene matches. CDR3 size: 15 residues.

V usage is TRBV27 and J usage is TRBJ2-7; TRBD1 or TRBD2 may be the D gene (5 bases each). The CDR3 covers 15 residues. Per the germline V gene, CDR1 is MNHEY and CDR2 is SMNVEV (reference sequence). V was trimmed by 5 bases and J by 1 base, leaving 15 bases between them. The CDR3 coding sequence is TGTGCCAGCAGTCCCAGGGTGGGGGTTTCCTACGAGCAGTACTTC. Translated: CASSPRVGVSYEQYF.

The V gene is TRBV7-2, the J gene TRBJ1-1; D ambiguous. The CDR3 runs 14 residues. Trimming pared 2 bases from V and 0 bases from J, leaving 7 bases between. Germline CDR1 SGHTA, CDR2 FQGNSA. The CDR3 DNA reads as TGTGCCAGCAGCTTATTAGCTCTGAACACTGAAGCTTTCTTT. This translates into CASSLLALNTEAFF.

This clone was picked up a small number of times. V gene TRBV28 combines with J gene TRBJ1-5; D not certain. This CDR3 is built from 15 residues. Germline CDR1 and CDR2: MDHEN and SYDVKM. Trimming removed 6 bases from V and 0 bases from J, with 12 bases in between. CDR3 nucleotide sequence: TGTGCCAGCAGCCCCGCCGGGTATAGCAATCAGCCCCAGCATTTT. It yields the protein CASSPAGYSNQPQHF.

The chain recombines TRBV7-9 with TRBJ2-7; either TRBD1 or TRBD2 may supply D (7 bases each). The CDR3 is made up of 14 amino acids. Germline V CDR1 and CDR2: SEHNR, FQNEAQ (reference sequence). Trimming took off 5 bases at V and 4 bases at J, with 15 bases between the two ends. The CDR3 reads CASSPAGQPYEQYF. As DNA, the CDR3 is TGTGCCAGCAGCCCAGCGGGACAGCCTTACGAGCAGTACTTC. Full variable domain (missing parts from reference TRBV7-9 and TRBJ2-7): DTGVSQNPRHKITKRGQNVTFRCDPISEHNRLYWYRQTLGQGPEFLTYFQNEAQLEKSRLLSDRFSAERPKGSFSTLEIQRTEQGDSAMYLCASSPAGQPYEQYFGPGTRLTVT.

This clone turned up a few times. The rearrangement links TRBV11-2 to TRBJ1-5; 8 bases line up with TRBD1. CDR3 length: 15 residues. Germline values: CDR1 SGHAT, CDR2 FQNNGV. The junction had 10 bases not matched to a gene; V was cut back by 7 bases and J by 5 bases. CDR3 sequence (DNA): TGTGCCAGCAACACAAGACAGGGGAAGCATCAGCCCCAGCATTTT. Its protein is CASNTRQGKHQPQHF.

This chain links TRBV6-5 with TRBJ1-4; D unresolved. The CDR3 sequence is 12 residues long. The V gene lost 2 bases and the J gene lost 8 bases, with 6 bases spanning the gap. Germline V gene sequence: CDR1 MNHEY, CDR2 SVGAGI. CDR3 DNA sequence: TGTGCCAGCAGTTACAACCGAGAAAAACTGTTTTTT. Translated, it gives CASSYNREKLFF.

The CDR3 spells CASSAQREQGGELFF. The CDR3 nucleotides read TGTGCCAGCAGCGCGCAGCGGGAGCAGGGCGGGGAGCTGTTTTTT. The V gene is TRBV7-9, the J gene TRBJ2-2; TRBD2 matches at 8 bases. The germline gives CDR1 SEHNR, CDR2 FQNEAQ (reference sequence). V trimming: 5 bases; J trimming: 7 bases; junction bases outside the gene matches: 9. This CDR3 has 15 residues.

The rearrangement joins TRBV6-1 to TRBJ2-1; unclear D gene. The length of the CDR3 is 15 residues. Looked up from germline, CDR1 is MNHNS and CDR2 is SASEGT. V lost 2 bases and J lost 9, with 17 bases in between. The CDR3: CASSESGLSMGEQFF. The DNA of the CDR3 is TGTGCCAGCAGTGAATCGGGCCTAAGTATGGGTGAGCAGTTCTTC.

The chain links TRBV19 to TRBJ2-5, with D possibly being TRBD2 (5 bases). Trimming shortened V by 5 bases and J by 4 bases, and 26 bases separated the two germline ends. The CDR3 has 18 residues. Germline CDR1 reads LNHDA; CDR2 reads SQIVND (reference sequence). The DNA for the CDR3 is TGTGCCAGTAGTGAAGAATCGGAGGCCCATGCGCAAGTAGAGACCCAGTACTTC. Protein product: CASSEESEAHAQVETQYF.

The chain combines TRBV19 with TRBJ2-6; D remains ambiguous. This CDR3 spans 15 amino acids. CDR1 is LNHDA and CDR2 is SQIVND in the germline V gene (reference sequence). V lost 2 bases to trimming and J lost 0 bases, with 5 bases between them. CDR3 in DNA: TGTGCCAGTAGTATATGGGGCTCTGGGGCCAACGTCCTGACTTTC. Its translation: CASSIWGSGANVLTF.

This clone was counted only a few times. The chain has TRBV29-1 and TRBJ2-1; perhaps TRBD1 as D (5 bases). V lost 4 bases to trimming and J lost 8 bases, with 15 bases between them. CDR1 and CDR2 from the germline V gene are SQVTM and ANQGSEA. The CDR3 has 13 residues. The CDR3 bases are TGCAGCGTTGCTGGGGCCCGGGTGGATGAGCAGTTCTTC. Translating it yields CSVAGARVDEQFF.

This chain joins TRBV27 and TRBJ2-1, with D possibly matching TRBD2 (6 bases). The CDR3 is 14 residues long. Deletions cut 4 bases from V and 4 bases from J, with 11 bases between. Germline V gene sequence: CDR1 MNHEY, CDR2 SMNVEV (reference sequence). The CDR3 DNA is TGTGCCAGCAGTTCCGAGCGGGCGTACAATGAGCAGTTCTTC. This translates into CASSSERAYNEQFF.

The V and J genes are TRBV5-6 and TRBJ1-5, with D perhaps TRBD1 (5 bases). The CDR3 consists of 16 residues. CDR1 and CDR2 (germline): SGHDT, YYEEEE. Trimming shortened V by 2 bases and J by 4 bases, and 16 bases separated the two germline ends. CDR3 protein: CASSFYTGLGNQPQHF. In DNA, the CDR3 is TGTGCCAGCAGCTTCTATACGGGGCTTGGTAATCAGCCCCAGCATTTT.

The J gene is TRBJ2-2, the V gene TRBV5-6, with a tentative D call TRBD2 (6 bases). V was trimmed by 7 bases and J by 7 bases, leaving 11 bases between them. The CDR3 is 12 amino acids. Germline assignment: CDR1 SGHDT and CDR2 YYEEEE. CDR3 amino acids: CASSEGIGELFF. The CDR3 bases are TGTGCCAGCTCGGAGGGGATCGGGGAGCTGTTTTTT.